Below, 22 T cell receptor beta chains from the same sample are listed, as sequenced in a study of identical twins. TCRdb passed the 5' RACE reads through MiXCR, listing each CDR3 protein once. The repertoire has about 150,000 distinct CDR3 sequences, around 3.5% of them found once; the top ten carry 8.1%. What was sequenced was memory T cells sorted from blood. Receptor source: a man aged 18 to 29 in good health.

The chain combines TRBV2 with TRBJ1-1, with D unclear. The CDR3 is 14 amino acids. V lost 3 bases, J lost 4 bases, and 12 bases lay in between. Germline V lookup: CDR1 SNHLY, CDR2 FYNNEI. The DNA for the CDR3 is TGTGCCAGCAGTGAGGCAGGTAGAGGCACTGAAGCTTTCTTT. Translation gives CASSEAGRGTEAFF.

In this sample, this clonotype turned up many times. The CDR3 nucleotides read TGCAGTGCTACAGAGGGCCATAACTATGGCTACACCTTC. This codes for CSATEGHNYGYTF. The rearrangement uses TRBV20-1 and TRBJ1-2; D not resolved. V lost 4 bases and J 1 base, leaving 10 bases between the germline ends. The CDR3 loop spans 13 amino acids. The germline V gene encodes CDR1 DFQATT and CDR2 SNEGSKA (reference sequence).

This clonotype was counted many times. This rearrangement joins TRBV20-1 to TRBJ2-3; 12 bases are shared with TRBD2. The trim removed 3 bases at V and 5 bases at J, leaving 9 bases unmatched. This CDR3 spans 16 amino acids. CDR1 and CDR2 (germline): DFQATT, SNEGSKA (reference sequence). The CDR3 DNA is TGCAGTGCTAGTCCCGAGACTAGCGGGAGTCAAGATACGCAGTATTTT. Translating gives CSASPETSGSQDTQYF.

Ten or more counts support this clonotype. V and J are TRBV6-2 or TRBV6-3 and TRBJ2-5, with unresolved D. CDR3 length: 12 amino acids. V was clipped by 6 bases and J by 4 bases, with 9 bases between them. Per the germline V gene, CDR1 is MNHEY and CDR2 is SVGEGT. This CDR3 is CASSHTLETQYF. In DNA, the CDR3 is TGTGCCAGCAGCCATACCTTAGAGACCCAGTACTTC.

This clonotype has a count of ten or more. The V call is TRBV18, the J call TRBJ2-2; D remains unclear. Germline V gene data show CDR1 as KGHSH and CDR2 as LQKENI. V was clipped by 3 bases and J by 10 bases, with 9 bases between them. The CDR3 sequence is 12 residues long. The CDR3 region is CASSPIKEELFF. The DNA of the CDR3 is TGTGCCAGCTCACCGATAAAGGAGGAGCTGTTTTTT.

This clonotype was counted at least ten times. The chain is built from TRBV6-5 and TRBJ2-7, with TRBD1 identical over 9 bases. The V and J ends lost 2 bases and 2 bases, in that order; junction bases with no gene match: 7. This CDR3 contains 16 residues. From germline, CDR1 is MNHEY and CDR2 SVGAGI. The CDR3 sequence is CASSYRRTGGPYEQYF. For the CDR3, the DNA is TGTGCCAGCAGTTACCGTAGAACAGGGGGCCCCTACGAGCAGTACTTC.

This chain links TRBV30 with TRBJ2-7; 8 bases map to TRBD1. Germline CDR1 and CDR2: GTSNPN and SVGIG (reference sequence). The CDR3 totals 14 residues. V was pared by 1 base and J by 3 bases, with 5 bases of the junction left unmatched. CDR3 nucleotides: TGTGCCTGGAGTGGTCGGACAGGGCGCTACGAGCAGTACTTC. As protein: CAWSGRTGRYEQYF.

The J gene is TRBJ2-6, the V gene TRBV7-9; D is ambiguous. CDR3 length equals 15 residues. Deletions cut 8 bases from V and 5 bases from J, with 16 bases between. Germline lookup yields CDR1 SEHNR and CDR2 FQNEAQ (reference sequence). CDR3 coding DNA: TGTGCCAGCGAAGCCAGTTTAGGTTGGGCCAACGTCCTGACTTTC. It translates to CASEASLGWANVLTF. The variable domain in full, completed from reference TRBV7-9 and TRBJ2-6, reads DTGVSQNPRHKITKRGQNVTFRCDPISEHNRLYWYRQTLGQGPEFLTYFQNEAQLEKSRLLSDRFSAERPKGSFSTLEIQRTEQGDSAMYLCASEASLGWANVLTFGAGSRLTVL.

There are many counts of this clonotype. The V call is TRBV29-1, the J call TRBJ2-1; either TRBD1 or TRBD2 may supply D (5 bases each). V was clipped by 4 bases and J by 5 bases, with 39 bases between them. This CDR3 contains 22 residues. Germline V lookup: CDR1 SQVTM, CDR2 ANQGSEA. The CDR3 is CSVGGLGGWRNSRLGGNNEQFF. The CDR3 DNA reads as TGCAGCGTTGGGGGCCTAGGCGGGTGGAGGAACTCCCGGCTGGGCGGTAACAATGAGCAGTTCTTC.

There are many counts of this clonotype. CDR3 DNA: TGCGCCAGCAGCTCTATTACTAGCGGGAGGGCCGCTGAGCAGTTCTTC. It specifies CASSSITSGRAAEQFF. J is TRBJ2-1 and V is TRBV5-1; TRBD2 agrees at 13 bases. Per germline, CDR1 SGHRS and CDR2 YFSETQ. V lost 3 bases to trimming and J lost 9 bases; unmatched junction nucleotides: 9. The CDR3 consists of 16 residues. Complete variable domain (other parts from reference TRBV5-1 and TRBJ2-1): KAGVTQTPRYLIKTRGQQVTLSCSPISGHRSVSWYQQTPGQGLQFLFEYFSETQRNKGNFPGRFSGRQFSNSRSEMNVSTLELGDSALYLCASSSITSGRAAEQFFGPGTRLTVL.

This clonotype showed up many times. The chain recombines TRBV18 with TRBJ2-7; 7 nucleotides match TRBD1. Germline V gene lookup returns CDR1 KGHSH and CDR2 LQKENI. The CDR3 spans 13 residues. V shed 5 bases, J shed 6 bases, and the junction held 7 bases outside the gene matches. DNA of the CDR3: TGTGCCAGCTCATCACAGGGGTGGTCCGAGCAGTACGTC. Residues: CASSSQGWSEQYV.

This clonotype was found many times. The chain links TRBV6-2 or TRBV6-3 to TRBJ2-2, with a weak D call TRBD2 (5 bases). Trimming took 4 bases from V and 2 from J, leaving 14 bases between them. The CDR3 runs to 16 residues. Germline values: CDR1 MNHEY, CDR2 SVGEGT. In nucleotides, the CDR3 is TGTGCCAGCAGTTCACGGGGAGTTCGCAACACCGGGGAGCTGTTTTTT. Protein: CASSSRGVRNTGELFF.

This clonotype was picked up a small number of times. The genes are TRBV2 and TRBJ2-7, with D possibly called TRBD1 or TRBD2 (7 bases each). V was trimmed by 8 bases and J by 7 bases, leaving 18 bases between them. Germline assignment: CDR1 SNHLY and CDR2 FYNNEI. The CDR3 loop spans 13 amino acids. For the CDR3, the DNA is TGTGCCAGCGATCGGACAGGACTAGGGGAGCAGTACTTC. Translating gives CASDRTGLGEQYF.

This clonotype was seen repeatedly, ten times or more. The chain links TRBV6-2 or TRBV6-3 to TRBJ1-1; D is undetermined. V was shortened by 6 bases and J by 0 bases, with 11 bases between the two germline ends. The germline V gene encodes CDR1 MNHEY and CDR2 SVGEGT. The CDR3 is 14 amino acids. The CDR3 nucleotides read TGTGCCAGCAGGTACACTGAGCTGAACACTGAAGCTTTCTTT. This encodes CASRYTELNTEAFF.

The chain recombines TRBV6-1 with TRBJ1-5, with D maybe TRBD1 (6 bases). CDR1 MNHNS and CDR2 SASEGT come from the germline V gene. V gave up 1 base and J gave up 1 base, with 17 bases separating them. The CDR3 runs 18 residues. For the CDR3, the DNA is TGTGCCAGCAGTGAAGGCGGCGGGGGGCTAGGGAGCAATCAGCCCCAGCATTTT. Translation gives CASSEGGGGLGSNQPQHF.

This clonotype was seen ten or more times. CDR3 bases: TGTGCCAGCAGCCGGGACAGACGCCCCAACACTGAAGCTTTCTTT. It encodes CASSRDRRPNTEAFF. The chain joins TRBV5-5 to TRBJ1-1; 7 nucleotides line up with TRBD1. Germline V gives CDR1 SGHKS, CDR2 YYEKEE (reference sequence). V gave up 4 bases and J gave up 2 bases; unmatched junction bases: 8. There are 15 residues in the CDR3. The complete variable domain, with remaining parts taken from reference TRBV5-5 and TRBJ1-1, reads DAGVTQSPTHLIKTRGQQVTLRCSPISGHKSVSWYQQVLGQGPQFIFQYYEKEERGRGNFPDRFSARQFPNYSSELNVNALLLGDSALYLCASSRDRRPNTEAFFGQGTRLTVV.

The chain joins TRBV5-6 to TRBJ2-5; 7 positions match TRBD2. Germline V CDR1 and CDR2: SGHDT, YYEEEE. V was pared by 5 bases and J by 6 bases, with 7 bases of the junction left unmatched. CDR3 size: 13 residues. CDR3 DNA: TGTGCCAGCAGGTATTCCGGGGGGAAGACCCAGTACTTC. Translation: CASRYSGGKTQYF.

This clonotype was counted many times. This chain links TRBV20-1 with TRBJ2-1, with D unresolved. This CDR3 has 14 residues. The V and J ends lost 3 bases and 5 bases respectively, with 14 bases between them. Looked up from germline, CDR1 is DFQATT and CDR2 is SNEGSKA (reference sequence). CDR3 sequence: CSARSVVGNNEQFF. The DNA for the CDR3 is TGCAGTGCTAGGTCTGTTGTGGGAAACAATGAGCAGTTCTTC.

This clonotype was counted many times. CDR3 amino acids: CAAGRSGLAGVPGELFF. In DNA, the CDR3 is TGTGCCGCCGGCCGGTCCGGACTAGCGGGAGTCCCCGGGGAGCTGTTTTTT. The chain employs TRBV30 and TRBJ2-2; 13 nucleotides align to TRBD2. V trimming: 8 bases; J trimming: 6 bases; junction bases outside the gene matches: 15. CDR3 length equals 17 residues. Germline CDR1 is GTSNPN and CDR2 is SVGIG (reference sequence).

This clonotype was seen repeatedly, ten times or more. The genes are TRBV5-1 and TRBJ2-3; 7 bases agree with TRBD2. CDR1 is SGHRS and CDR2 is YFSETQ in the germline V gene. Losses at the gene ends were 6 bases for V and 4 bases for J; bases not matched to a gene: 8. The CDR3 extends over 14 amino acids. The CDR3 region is CASTPGGAADTQYF. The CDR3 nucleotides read TGCGCCAGCACTCCGGGGGGAGCAGCAGATACGCAGTATTTT.

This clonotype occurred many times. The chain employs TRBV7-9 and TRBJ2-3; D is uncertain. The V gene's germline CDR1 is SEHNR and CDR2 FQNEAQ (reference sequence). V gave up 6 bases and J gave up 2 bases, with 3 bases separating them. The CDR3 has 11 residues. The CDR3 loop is CASSTTDTQYF. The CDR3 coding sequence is TGTGCCAGCAGTACCACAGATACGCAGTATTTT.

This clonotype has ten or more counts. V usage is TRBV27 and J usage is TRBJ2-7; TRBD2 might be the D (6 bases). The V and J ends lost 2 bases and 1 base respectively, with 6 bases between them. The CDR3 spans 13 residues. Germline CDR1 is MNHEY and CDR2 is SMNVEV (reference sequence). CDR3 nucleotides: TGTGCCAGCAGTTTAAGCGGGTCCTACGAGCAGTACGTC. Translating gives CASSLSGSYEQYV.